These 10 T cell receptor beta chains originate from one sample sequenced in a study of identical twins. TCRdb re-analysed the 5' RACE reads in MiXCR, keeping a single row per CDR3 protein. This sample yields 1,800,000 or so distinct CDR3 sequences, of which more than 30% are seen a single time; less than 0.35% belongs to the top ten. Sequencing used cord blood. The source of these receptors is a newborn girl in good health.

This chain joins TRBV4-1 and TRBJ1-5; D might be TRBD1 (6 bases). From germline, CDR1 is MGHRA and CDR2 YSYEKL. Trimming left V 1 base short and J 5 bases short, with 12 bases between. The CDR3 is 15 residues long. In DNA, the CDR3 is TGCGCCAGCAGCCAAGTACCAGGGGTAGATCAGCCCCAGCATTTT. It codes for CASSQVPGVDQPQHF.

The V call is TRBV19, the J call TRBJ2-1; 9 bases line up with TRBD2. The CDR3 extends over 15 amino acids. Trimming cost V 7 bases and J 0 bases; bases outside gene matches: 4. CDR1 LNHDA and CDR2 SQIVND come from the germline V gene (reference sequence). The CDR3 reads CASNSGRTSYNEQFF. As DNA, the CDR3 is TGTGCCAGTAACAGCGGGAGGACCTCCTACAATGAGCAGTTCTTC.

This chain links TRBV6-6 with TRBJ2-7; D gene ambiguous. The CDR3 is 15 residues long. Germline lookup yields CDR1 MNHNY and CDR2 SVGAGI (reference sequence). Trimming took 2 bases from V and 2 from J, leaving 13 bases between them. The CDR3 is CASSYTPTDPYEQYF. The CDR3 bases are TGTGCCAGCAGTTACACCCCCACGGACCCCTACGAGCAGTACTTC.

This sequence joins TRBV25-1 and TRBJ1-4; D possibly corresponds to TRBD1 (6 bases). The CDR3 consists of 13 residues. V lost 5 bases and J 7 bases, leaving 11 bases between the germline ends. Germline CDR1 MGHDK, CDR2 SYGVNS. CDR3: CASSRGPSEKLFF. CDR3 sequence (DNA): TGTGCCAGCAGTCGGGGGCCGAGTGAAAAACTGTTTTTT.

This chain joins TRBV20-1 and TRBJ1-6, with D tentatively TRBD1 (6 bases). The CDR3 contains 15 residues. The germline gives CDR1 DFQATT, CDR2 SNEGSKA (reference sequence). Between the trimmed V and J ends, which lost 5 bases and 9 bases, there was a span of 20 bases. The CDR3 DNA sequence: TGCAGTGCTCGTGGGGGGGGCCTTCGGGGTTCACCCCTCCACTTT. It is translated as CSARGGGLRGSPLHF.

This clonotype was picked up many times. The rearrangement joins TRBV27 to TRBJ1-2; TRBD1 might be the D (6 bases). Germline V gene lookup returns CDR1 MNHEY and CDR2 SMNVEV (reference sequence). Trimming stripped 5 bases from V and 0 bases from J, with 10 bases between. CDR3 size: 14 residues. This CDR3 reads CASSTGYSNYGYTF. The DNA for the CDR3 is TGTGCCAGCAGTACAGGGTACTCTAACTATGGCTACACCTTC.

In this sample, this clonotype turned up a few times. The chain employs TRBV20-1 and TRBJ1-2, with TRBD1 matching over 8 bases. Germline V gene lookup returns CDR1 DFQATT and CDR2 SNEGSKA (reference sequence). This CDR3 spans 13 amino acids. Trimming at V came to 3 bases and at J to 4 bases, leaving 4 bases not matched to a gene. CDR3 protein: CSASPGGGYGYTF. The CDR3 region has the DNA TGCAGTGCTAGTCCAGGGGGCGGCTATGGCTACACCTTC.

This clonotype was picked up a small number of times. The chain joins TRBV28 to TRBJ2-5, with TRBD1 matching over 9 bases. Judging by the DNA end, TRBJ2-7 fits better; the J call may be wrong. Germline lookup yields CDR1 MDHEN and CDR2 SYDVKM. The CDR3 consists of 13 residues. CDR3 bases: TGTGCCACCTTCTCGGGACAGGGATACGAGCAGTACTTC. Translated, it gives CATFSGQGYEQYF.

CDR3 in DNA: TGTGCCAGCAGTTTATGGCGGGACAGCCTAACTAATGAAAAACTGTTTTTT. Its translation: CASSLWRDSLTNEKLFF. The chain uses TRBV28 and TRBJ1-4; TRBD1 aligns across 7 bases. Losses at the gene ends were 0 bases for V and 1 base for J; bases not matched to a gene: 5. Germline CDR1 and CDR2: MDHEN and SYDVKM. The CDR3 length is 17 residues.

This clonotype has just a few counts. The chain carries TRBV9 and TRBJ2-1; no firm D call. The closer fit of TRBJ2-7 to the DNA end suggests the J call may be wrong. This CDR3 contains 15 residues. The germline gives CDR1 SGDLS, CDR2 YYNGEE. This chain's CDR3 is CASSAPPSSYNEQYF. For the CDR3, the DNA is TGTGCCAGCAGCGCCCCCCCGAGCTCCTACAATGAGCAGTACTTC.